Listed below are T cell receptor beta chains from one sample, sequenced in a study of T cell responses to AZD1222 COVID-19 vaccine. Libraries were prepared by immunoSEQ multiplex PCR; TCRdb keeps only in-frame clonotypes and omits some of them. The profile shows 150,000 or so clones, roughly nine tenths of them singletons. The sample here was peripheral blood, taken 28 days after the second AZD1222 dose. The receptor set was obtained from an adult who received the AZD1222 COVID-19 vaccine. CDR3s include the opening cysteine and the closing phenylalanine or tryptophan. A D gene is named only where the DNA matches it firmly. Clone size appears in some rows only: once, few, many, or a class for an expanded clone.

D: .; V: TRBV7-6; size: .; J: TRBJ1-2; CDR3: CASSLGPGGGYTF; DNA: TGTGCCAGCAGCTTAGGCCCGGGGGGTGGCTACACCTTC
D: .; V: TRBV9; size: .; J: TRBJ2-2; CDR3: CASSVEGGNTGELFF; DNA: TGTGCCAGCAGCGTAGAGGGGGGAAACACCGGGGAGCTGTTTTTT
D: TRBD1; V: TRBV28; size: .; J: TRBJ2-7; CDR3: CASSVGGQGRYEQYF; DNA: TGTGCCAGCAGTGTGGGGGGACAGGGTCGCTACGAGCAGTACTTC
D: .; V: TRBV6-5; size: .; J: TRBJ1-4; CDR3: CASSYAGANEKLFF; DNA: TGTGCCAGCAGTTATGCAGGGGCTAATGAAAAACTGTTTTTT
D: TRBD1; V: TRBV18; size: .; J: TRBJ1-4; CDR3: CASSRQSGTGGSANEKLFF; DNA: TGTGCCAGCTCCCGGCAATCCGGGACAGGGGGCTCGGCTAATGAAAAACTGTTTTTT
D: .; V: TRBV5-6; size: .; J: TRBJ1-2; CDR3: CASSLIRDGYTF; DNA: TGTGCCAGCAGCTTGATTCGGGATGGCTACACCTTC
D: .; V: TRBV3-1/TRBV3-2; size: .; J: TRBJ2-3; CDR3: CASSPRWSSGTDTQYF; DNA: TGTGCCAGCAGCCCAAGATGGTCTAGCGGCACAGATACGCAGTATTTT
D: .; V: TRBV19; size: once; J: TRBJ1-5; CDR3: CASTTFIIGGVNQPQHF; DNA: TGTGCCAGTACAACCTTCATAATAGGTGGTGTCAATCAGCCCCAGCATTTT
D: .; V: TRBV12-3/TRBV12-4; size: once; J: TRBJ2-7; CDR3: CGKVEVQTYEQYF; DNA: TGTGGCAAAGTAGAGGTTCAAACCTACGAGCAGTACTTC
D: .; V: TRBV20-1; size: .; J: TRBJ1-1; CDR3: CSARDQRLAFF; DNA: TGCAGTGCTAGAGATCAACGGCTGGCTTTCTTT
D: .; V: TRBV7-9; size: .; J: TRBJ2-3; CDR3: CASSLVLRGSGDTQYF; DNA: TGTGCCAGCAGCTTAGTTTTGCGAGGGAGTGGAGATACGCAGTATTTT
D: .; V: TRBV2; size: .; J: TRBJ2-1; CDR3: CASSQTRYNEQFF; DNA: TGTGCCAGCAGTCAGACTAGGTACAATGAGCAGTTCTTC
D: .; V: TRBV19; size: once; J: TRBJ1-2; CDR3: CASSIMDHYGYTF; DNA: TGTGCCAGTAGTATAATGGACCACTATGGCTACACCTTC
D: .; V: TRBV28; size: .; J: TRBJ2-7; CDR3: CASSLTALSGNEQYF; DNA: TGTGCCAGCAGTTTAACGGCCCTCTCAGGGAACGAGCAGTACTTC
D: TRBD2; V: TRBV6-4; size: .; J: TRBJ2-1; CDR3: CASSDLPGGSEQFF; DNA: TGTGCCAGCAGTGACCTCCCCGGGGGGTCTGAGCAGTTCTTC
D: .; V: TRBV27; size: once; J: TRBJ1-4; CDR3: CASSQGGLIRKLFF; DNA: TGTGCCAGCAGCCAAGGGGGGTTGATTAGGAAACTGTTTTTT
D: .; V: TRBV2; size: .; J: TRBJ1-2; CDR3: CASITQPGRGYTF; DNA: TGTGCCAGCATTACCCAGCCAGGCAGAGGCTACACCTTC
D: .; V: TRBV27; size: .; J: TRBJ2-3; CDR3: CASSLQDTQYF; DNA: TGTGCCAGCAGCCTACAGGATACGCAGTATTTT
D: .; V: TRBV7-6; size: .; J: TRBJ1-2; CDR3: CASSPTTSYGYTF; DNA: TGTGCCAGCAGCCCAACCACCAGCTATGGCTACACCTTC
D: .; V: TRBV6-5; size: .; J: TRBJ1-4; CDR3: CASRTRGIEEKLFF; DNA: TGTGCCAGCAGGACCCGGGGGATTGAAGAAAAACTGTTTTTT
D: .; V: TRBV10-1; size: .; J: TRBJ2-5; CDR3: CGGYLEETQYF; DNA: TGCGGCGGGTACCTGGAGGAGACCCAGTACTTC
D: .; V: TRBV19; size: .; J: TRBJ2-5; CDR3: CASSIVVAGRETQYF; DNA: TGTGCCAGTAGTATAGTTGTGGCAGGGAGGGAGACCCAGTACTTC
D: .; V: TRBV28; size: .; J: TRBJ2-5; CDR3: CASGEREETQYF; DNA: TGTGCCAGCGGGGAGCGGGAAGAGACCCAGTACTTC
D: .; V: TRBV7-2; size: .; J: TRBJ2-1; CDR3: CASSTLRGQHSYNEQFF; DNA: TGTGCCAGCAGCACTCTAAGGGGCCAGCACTCCTACAATGAGCAGTTCTTC